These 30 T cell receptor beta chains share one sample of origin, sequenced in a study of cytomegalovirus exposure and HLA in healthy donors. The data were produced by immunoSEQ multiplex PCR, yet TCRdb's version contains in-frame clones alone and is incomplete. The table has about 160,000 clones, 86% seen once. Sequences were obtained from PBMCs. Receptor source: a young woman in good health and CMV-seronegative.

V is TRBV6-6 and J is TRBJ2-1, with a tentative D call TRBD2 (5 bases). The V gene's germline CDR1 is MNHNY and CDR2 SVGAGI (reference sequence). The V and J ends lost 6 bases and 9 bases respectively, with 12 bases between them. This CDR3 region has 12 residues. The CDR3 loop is CASRPASGEQFF. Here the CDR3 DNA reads TGTGCCAGCAGGCCGGCAAGCGGTGAGCAGTTCTTC.

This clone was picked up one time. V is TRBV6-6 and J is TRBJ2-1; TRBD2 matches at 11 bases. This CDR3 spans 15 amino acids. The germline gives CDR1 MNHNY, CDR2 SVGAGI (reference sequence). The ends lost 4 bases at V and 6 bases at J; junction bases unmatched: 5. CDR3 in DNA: TGTGCCAGCAGTTCAGGACTAGCGGGCTCCAATGAGCAGTTCTTC. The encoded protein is CASSSGLAGSNEQFF.

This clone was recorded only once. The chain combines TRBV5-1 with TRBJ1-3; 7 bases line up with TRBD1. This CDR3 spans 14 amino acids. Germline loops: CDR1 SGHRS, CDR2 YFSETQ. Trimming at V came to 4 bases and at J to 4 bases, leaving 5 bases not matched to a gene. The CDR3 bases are TGCGCCAGCAGCACTACAGGGGTAGGAAACACCATATATTTT. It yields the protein CASSTTGVGNTIYF.

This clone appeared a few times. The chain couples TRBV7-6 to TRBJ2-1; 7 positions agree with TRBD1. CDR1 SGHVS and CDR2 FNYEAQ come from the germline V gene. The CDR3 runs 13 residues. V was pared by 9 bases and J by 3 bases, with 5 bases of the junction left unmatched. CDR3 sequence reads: CASRDSLYNEQFF. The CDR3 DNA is TGTGCCAGTAGGGACAGTCTCTACAATGAGCAGTTCTTC.

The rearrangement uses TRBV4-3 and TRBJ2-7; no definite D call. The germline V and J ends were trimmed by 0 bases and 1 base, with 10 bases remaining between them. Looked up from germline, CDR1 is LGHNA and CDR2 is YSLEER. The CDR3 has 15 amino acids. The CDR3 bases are TGCGCCAGCAGCCAAGATCTCGTCAGTTCCTACGAGCAGTACTTC. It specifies CASSQDLVSSYEQYF.

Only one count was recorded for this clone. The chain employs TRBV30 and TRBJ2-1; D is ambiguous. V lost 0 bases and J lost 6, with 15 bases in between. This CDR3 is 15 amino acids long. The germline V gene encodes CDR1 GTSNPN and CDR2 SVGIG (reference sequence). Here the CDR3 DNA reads TGTGCCTGGAGTGTAGGTGTAAGTTCGGCCAATGAGCAGTTCTTC. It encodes CAWSVGVSSANEQFF.

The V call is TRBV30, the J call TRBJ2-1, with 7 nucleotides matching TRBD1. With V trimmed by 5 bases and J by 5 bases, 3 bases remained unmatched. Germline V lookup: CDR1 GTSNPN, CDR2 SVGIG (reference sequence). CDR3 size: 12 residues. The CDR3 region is CAWGQVDNEQFF. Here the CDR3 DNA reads TGTGCCTGGGGACAGGTGGACAATGAGCAGTTCTTC.

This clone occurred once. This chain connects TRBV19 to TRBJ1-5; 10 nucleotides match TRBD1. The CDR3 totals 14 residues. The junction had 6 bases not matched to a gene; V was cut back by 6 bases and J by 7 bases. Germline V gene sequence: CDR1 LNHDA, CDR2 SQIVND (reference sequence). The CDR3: CASSRTGGGQPQHF. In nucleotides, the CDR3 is TGTGCCAGTAGCAGGACAGGGGGTGGACAGCCCCAGCATTTT.

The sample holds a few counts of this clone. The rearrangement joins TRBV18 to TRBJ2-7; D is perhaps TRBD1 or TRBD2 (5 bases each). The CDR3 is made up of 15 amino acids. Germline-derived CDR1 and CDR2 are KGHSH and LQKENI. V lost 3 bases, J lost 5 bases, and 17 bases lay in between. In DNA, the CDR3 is TGTGCCAGCTCACCCCTTGTAACGGGACGGGACGAGCAGTACTTC. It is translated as CASSPLVTGRDEQYF.

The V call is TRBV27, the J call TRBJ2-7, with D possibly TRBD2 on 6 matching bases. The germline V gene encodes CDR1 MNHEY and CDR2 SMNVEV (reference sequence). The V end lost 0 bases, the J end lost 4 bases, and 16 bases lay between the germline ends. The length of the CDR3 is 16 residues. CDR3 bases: TGTGCCAGCAGTTTATCCATGGGGGGTATTCGTTACGAGCAGTACTTC. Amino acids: CASSLSMGGIRYEQYF.

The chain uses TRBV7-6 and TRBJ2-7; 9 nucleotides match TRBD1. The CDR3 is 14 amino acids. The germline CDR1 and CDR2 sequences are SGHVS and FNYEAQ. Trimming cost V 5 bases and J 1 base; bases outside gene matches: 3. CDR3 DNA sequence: TGTGCCAGCAGCCCCGGGACAGGGTCCTACGAGCAGTACTTC. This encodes CASSPGTGSYEQYF.

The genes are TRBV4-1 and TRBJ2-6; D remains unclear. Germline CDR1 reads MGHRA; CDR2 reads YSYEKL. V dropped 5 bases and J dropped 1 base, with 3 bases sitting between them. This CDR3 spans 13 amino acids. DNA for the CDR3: TGCGCCAGCAGCGCATCTGGGGCCAACGTCCTGACTTTC. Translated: CASSASGANVLTF.

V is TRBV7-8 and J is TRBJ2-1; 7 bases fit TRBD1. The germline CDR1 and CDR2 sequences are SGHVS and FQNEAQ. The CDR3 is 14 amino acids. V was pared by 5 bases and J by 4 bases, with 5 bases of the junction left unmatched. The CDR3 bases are TGTGCCAGCAGCCGGGGACAGCGGTACAATGAGCAGTTCTTC. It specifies CASSRGQRYNEQFF.

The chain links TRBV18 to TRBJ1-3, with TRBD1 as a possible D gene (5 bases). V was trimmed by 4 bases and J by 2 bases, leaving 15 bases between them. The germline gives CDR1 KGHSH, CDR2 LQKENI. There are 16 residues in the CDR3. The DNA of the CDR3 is TGTGCCAGCTCACTGGGGCAAATTCAGGCTGGAAACACCATATATTTT. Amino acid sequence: CASSLGQIQAGNTIYF.

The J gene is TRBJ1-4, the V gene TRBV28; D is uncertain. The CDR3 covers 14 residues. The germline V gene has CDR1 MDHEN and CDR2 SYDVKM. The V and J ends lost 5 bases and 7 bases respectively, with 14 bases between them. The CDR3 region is CASSRGGLAEKLFF. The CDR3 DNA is TGTGCCAGCAGTCGGGGAGGGTTGGCTGAAAAACTGTTTTTT.

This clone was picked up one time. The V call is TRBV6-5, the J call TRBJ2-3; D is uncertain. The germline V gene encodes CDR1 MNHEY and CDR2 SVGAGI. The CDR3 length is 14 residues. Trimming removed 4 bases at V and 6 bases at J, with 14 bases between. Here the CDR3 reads CASSWSVQADTQYF. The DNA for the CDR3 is TGTGCCAGCAGTTGGAGTGTTCAGGCCGATACGCAGTATTTT.

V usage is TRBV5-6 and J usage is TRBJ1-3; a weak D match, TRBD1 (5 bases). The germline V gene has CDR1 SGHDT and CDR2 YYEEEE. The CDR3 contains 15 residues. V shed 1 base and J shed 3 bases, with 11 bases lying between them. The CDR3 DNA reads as TGTGCCAGCAGCTTGCGTGGGGGATATGGAAACACCATATATTTT. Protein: CASSLRGGYGNTIYF.

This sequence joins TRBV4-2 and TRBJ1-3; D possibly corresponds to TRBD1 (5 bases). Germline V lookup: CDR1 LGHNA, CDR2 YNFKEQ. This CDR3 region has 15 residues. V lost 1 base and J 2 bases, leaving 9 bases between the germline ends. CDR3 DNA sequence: TGTGCCAGCAGCCAAGTATGGGGGACTGGAAACACCATATATTTT. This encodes CASSQVWGTGNTIYF.

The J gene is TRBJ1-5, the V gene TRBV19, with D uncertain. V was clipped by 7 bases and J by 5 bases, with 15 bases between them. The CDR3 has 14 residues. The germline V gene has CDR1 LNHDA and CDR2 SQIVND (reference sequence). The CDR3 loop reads CASTGVVRDQPQHF. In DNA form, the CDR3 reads TGTGCCAGTACAGGAGTGGTAAGGGATCAGCCCCAGCATTTT.

CDR3 sequence reads: CASSAGRHEGTDTQYF. CDR3 in DNA: TGTGCCAGCAGTGCGGGGCGACATGAAGGCACAGATACGCAGTATTTT. V gene TRBV25-1 combines with J gene TRBJ2-3; tentatively, D is TRBD1 or TRBD2 (5 bases each). This CDR3 has 16 amino acids. Trimming left V 4 bases short and J 1 base short, with 15 bases between. The germline V gene has CDR1 MGHDK and CDR2 SYGVNS.

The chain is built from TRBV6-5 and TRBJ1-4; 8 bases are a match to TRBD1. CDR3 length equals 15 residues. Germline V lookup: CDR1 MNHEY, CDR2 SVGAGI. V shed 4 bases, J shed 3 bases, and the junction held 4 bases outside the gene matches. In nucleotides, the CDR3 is TGTGCCAGCAGTTCCTGGACAGGGTCTAATGAAAAACTGTTTTTT. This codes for CASSSWTGSNEKLFF.

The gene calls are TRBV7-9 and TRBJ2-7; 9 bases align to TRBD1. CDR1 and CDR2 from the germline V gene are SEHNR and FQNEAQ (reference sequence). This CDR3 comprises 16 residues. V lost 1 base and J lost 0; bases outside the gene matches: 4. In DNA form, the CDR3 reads TGTGCCAGCAGCTTAGGACAGGGGGGCCCCTCCTACGAGCAGTACTTC. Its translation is CASSLGQGGPSYEQYF.

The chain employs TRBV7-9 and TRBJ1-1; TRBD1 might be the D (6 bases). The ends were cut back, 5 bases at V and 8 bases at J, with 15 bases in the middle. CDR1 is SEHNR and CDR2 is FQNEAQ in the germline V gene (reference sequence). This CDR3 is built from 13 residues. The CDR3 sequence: CASSPQGIGEAFF. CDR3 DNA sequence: TGTGCCAGCAGCCCACAGGGCATTGGAGAAGCTTTCTTT.

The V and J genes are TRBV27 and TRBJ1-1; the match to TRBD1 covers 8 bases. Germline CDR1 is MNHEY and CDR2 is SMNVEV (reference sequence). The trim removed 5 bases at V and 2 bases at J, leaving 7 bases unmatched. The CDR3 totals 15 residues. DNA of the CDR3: TGTGCCAGCAGTCACCCGGGACAGGTAAACACTGAAGCTTTCTTT. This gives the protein CASSHPGQVNTEAFF.

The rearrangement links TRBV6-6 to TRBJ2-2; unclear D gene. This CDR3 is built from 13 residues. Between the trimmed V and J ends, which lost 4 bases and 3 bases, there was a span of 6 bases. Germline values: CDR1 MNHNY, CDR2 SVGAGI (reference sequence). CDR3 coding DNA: TGTGCCAGCAGTTTACAATACACCGGGGAGCTGTTTTTT. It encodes CASSLQYTGELFF.

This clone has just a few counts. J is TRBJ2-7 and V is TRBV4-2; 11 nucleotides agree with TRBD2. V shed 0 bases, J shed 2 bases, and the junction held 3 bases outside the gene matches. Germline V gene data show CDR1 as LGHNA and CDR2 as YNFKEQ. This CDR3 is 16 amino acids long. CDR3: CASSQEVGLAAYEQYF. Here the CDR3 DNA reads TGTGCCAGCAGCCAAGAAGTGGGACTAGCGGCCTACGAGCAGTACTTC.

CDR3 DNA sequence: TGTGCCAGCTTGACAGCGGGATCGGTCACAGATACGCAGTATTTT. Translating gives CASLTAGSVTDTQYF. This rearrangement joins TRBV18 to TRBJ2-3; 7 bases map to TRBD2. V dropped 7 bases and J dropped 2; count of bases not matched to a gene: 9. Germline CDR1 reads KGHSH; CDR2 reads LQKENI. There are 15 residues in the CDR3.

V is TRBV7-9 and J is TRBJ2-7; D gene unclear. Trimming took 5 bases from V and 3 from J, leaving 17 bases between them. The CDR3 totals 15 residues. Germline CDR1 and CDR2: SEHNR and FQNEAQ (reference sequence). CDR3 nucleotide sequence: TGTGCCAGCAGCCACCGACTTCCGGCTGACTACGAGCAGTACTTC. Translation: CASSHRLPADYEQYF.

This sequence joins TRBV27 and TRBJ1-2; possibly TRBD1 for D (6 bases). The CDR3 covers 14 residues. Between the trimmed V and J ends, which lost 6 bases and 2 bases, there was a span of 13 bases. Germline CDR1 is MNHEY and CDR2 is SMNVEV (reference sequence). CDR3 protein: CASSSGARNYGYTF. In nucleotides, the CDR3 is TGTGCCAGCAGCTCAGGGGCTCGGAACTATGGCTACACCTTC.

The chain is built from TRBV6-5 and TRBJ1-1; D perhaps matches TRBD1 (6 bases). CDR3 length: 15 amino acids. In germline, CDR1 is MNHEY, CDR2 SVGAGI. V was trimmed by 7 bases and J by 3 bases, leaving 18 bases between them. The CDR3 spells CASKTQGLMHTEAFF. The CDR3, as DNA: TGTGCCAGCAAGACCCAGGGGTTGATGCACACTGAAGCTTTCTTT.